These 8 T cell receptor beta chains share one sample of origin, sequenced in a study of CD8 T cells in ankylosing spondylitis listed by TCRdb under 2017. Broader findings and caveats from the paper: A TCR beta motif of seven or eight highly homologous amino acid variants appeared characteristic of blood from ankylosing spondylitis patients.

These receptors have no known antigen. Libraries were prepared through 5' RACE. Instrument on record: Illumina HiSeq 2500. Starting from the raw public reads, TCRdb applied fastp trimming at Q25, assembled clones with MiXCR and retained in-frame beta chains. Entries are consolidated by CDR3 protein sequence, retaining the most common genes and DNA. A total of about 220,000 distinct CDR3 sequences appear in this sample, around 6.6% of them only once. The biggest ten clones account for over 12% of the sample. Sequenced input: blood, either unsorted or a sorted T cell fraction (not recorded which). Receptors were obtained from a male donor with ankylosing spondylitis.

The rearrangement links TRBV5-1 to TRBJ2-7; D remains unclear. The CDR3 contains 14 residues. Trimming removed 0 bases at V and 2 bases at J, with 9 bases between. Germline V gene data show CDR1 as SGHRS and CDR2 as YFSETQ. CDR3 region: CASSLVATAYEQYF. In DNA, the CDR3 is TGCGCCAGCAGCTTGGTGGCCACAGCCTACGAGCAGTACTTC.

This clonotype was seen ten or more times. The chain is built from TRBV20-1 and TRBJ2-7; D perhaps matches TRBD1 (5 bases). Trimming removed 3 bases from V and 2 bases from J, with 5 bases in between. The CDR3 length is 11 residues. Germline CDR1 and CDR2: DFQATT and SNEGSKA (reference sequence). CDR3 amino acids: CSARTAYEQYF. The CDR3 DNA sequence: TGCAGTGCTAGGACAGCCTACGAGCAGTACTTC.

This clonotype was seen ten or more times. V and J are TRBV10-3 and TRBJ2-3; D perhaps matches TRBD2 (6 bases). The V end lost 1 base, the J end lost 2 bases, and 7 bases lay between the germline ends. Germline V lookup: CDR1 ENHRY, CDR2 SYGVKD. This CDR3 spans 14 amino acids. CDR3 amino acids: CAISELADTDTQYF. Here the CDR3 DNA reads TGTGCCATCAGTGAGTTAGCGGACACAGATACGCAGTATTTT.

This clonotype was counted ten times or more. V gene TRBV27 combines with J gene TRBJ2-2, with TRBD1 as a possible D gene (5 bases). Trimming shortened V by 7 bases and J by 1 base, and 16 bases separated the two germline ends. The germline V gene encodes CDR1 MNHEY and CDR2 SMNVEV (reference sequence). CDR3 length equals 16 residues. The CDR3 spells CASTLAQGWNTGELFF. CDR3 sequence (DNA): TGTGCCAGCACCCTCGCCCAGGGATGGAACACCGGGGAGCTGTTTTTT.

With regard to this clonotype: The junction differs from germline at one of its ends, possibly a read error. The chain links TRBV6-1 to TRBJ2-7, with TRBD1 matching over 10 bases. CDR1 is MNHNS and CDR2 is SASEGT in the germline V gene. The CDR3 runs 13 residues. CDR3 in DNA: TGTCCCAGCTGCTGGGACAGGGGTTGGGAGCAGTACTTC. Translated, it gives CPSCWDRGWEQYF.

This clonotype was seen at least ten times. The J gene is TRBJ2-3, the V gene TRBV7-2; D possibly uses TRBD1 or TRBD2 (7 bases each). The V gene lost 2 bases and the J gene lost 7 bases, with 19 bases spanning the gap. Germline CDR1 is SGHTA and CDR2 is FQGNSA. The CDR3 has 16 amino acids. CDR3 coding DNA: TGTGCCAGCAGCTTATTTTCCAGGGGGGGATTGAATACGCAGTATTTT. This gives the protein CASSLFSRGGLNTQYF.

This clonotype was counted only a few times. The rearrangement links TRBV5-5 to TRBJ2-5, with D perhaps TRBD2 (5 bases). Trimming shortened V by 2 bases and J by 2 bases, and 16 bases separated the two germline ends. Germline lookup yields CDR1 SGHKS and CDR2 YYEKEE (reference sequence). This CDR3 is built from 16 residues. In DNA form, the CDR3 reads TGTGCCAGCAGCTTAAGGACTGCGAAAGGACAAGAGACCCAGTACTTC. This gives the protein CASSLRTAKGQETQYF.

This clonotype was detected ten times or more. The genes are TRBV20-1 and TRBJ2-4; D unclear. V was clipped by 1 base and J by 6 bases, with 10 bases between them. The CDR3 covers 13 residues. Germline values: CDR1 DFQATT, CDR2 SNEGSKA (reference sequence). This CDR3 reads CSARGGPGNIQYF. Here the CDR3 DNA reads TGCAGTGCTAGAGGCGGTCCCGGAAACATTCAGTACTTC.